This TCR beta chain was identified during a study of Graves' ophthalmopathy and Graves' hyperthyroidism. General observations from the study: The model reached approximately 71% sensitivity and approximately 72% specificity for predicting ophthalmopathy progression.

From RNA, the CDR3 regions of TCR beta chains were amplified and sequenced. The first-round RT-PCR employed HTBI primers together with the Qiagen OneStep RT-PCR kit. A multiplex PCR was then performed as the second round. Using its own MiXCR run on the multiplex PCR reads, TCRdb lists one record per CDR3 protein. The repertoire holds 740,000 or so distinct CDR3 sequences, with approximately 40% as singletons. PBMCs were isolated by Ficoll-Paque density gradient centrifugation, using about 9.5 ml of fresh peripheral blood as the starting material. CDR3 length equals 12 residues. Germline-derived CDR1 and CDR2 are MGHDK and SYGVNS. With regard to this clonotype: Its specificity is not known. The germline gene is not matched at one end of the junction; a read error may be the cause.

This TCR was sampled from an adult man with Graves' ophthalmopathy. Material: peripheral blood. The rearrangement uses TRBV25-1 and TRBJ1-1; D call uncertain. The CDR3 protein is CANSARNTEAFF. CDR3 DNA: TGTGCCAACAGTGCACGGAACACTGAAGCTTTCTTT.